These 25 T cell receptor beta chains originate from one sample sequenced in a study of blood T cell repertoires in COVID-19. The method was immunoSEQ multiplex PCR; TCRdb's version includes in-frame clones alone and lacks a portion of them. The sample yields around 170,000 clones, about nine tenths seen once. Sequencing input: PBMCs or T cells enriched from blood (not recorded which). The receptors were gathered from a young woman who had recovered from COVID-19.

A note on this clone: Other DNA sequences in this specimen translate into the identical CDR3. DNA of the CDR3: TGTGCCAGCAGCCCAGGACAGGCTAACACCGGGGAGCTGTTTTTT. It yields the protein CASSPGQANTGELFF. The chain couples TRBV7-9 to TRBJ2-2, with 7 bases lining up with TRBD1. The CDR3 contains 15 residues. CDR1 is SEHNR, CDR2 FQNEAQ, per germline (reference sequence). J was trimmed by 2 bases and V by 5 bases; bases with no gene match: 5.

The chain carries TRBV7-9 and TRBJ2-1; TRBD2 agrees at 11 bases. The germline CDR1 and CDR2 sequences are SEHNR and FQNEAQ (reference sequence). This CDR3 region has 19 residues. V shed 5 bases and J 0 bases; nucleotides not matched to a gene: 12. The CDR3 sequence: CASSVGVAGGPGSYNEQFF. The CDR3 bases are TGTGCCAGCAGCGTTGGCGTAGCGGGGGGGCCTGGCTCCTACAATGAGCAGTTCTTC.

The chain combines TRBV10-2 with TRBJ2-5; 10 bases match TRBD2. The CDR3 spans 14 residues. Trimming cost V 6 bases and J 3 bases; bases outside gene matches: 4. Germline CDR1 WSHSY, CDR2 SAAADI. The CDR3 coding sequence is TGCGCCAGCAGGATACTAGCGGGGAAAGAGACCCAGTACTTC. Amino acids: CASRILAGKETQYF.

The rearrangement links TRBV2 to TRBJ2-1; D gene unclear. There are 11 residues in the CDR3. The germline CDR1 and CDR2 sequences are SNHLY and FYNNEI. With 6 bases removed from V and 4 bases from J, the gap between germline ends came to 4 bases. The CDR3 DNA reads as TGTGCCAGCAGGTCATACAATGAGCAGTTCTTC. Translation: CASRSYNEQFF.

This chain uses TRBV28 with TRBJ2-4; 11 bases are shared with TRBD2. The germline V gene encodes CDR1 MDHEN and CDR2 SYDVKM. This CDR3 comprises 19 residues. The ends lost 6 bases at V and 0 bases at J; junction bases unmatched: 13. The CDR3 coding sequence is TGTGCCAGCAGCCCGGGACTAGCGGCAAGCTCACTAGCCAAAAACATTCAGTACTTC. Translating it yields CASSPGLAASSLAKNIQYF.

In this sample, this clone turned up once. Here the CDR3 reads CAISPSSGLYF. The DNA for the CDR3 is TGTGCCATCAGTCCCTCTAGCGGCCTATATTTT. V and J are TRBV10-3 and TRBJ2-3, with 7 bases matching TRBD2. This CDR3 has 11 residues. Germline loops: CDR1 ENHRY, CDR2 SYGVKD. V lost 5 bases and J lost 15; bases outside the gene matches: 8.

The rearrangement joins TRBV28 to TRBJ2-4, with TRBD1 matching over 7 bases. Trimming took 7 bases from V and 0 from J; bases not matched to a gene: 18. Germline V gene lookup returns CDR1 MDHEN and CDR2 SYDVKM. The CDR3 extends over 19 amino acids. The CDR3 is CASTLGIRGYGVAKNIQYF. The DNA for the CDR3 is TGTGCCAGCACCCTCGGGATCAGGGGGTATGGGGTAGCCAAAAACATTCAGTACTTC.

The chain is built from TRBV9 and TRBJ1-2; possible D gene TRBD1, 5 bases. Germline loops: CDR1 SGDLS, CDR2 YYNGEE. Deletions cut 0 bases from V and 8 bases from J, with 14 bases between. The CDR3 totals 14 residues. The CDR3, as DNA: TGTGCCAGCAGCGTAGCACTGGGGGAGGGAGGCTACACCTTC. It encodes CASSVALGEGGYTF.

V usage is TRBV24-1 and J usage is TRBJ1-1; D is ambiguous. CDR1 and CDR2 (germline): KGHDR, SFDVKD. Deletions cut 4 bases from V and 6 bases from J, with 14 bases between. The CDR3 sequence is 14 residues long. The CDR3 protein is CATSDPLNSPEAFF. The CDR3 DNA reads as TGTGCCACCAGTGACCCCCTTAACAGCCCTGAAGCTTTCTTT.

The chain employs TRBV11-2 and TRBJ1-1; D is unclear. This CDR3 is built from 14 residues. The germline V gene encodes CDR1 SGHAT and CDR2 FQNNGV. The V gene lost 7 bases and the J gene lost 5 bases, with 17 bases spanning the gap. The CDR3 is CASTSGYGGTEAFF. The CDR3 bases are TGTGCCAGCACCTCCGGGTATGGTGGGACTGAAGCTTTCTTT.

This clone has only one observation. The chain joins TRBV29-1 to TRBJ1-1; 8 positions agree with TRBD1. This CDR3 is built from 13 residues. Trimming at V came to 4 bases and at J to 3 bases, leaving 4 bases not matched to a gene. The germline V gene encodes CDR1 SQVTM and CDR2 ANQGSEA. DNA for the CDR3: TGCAGCGTTGCAGGGGGCCAGGACACTGAAGCTTTCTTT. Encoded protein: CSVAGGQDTEAFF.

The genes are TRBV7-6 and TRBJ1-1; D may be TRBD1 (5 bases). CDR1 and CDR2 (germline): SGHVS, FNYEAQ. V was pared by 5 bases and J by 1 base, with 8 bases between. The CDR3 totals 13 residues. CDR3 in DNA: TGTGCCAGCAGCCCCGGACAGAACACTGAAGCTTTCTTT. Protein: CASSPGQNTEAFF.

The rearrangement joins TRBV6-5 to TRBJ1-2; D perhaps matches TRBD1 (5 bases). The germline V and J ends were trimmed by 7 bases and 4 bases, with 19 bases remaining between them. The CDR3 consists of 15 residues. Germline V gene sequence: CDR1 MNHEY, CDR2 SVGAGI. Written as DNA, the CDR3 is TGTGCCAGCAAGGAAACCCCCGGGGGGACCTATGGCTACACCTTC. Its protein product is CASKETPGGTYGYTF.

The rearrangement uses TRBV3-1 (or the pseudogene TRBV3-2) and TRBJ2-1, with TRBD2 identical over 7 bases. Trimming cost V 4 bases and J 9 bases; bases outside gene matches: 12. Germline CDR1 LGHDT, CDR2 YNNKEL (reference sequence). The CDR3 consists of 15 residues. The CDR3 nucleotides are TGTGCCAGCAGCCCTGGGAGGGTGATGGGAAGTGAGCAGTTCTTC. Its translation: CASSPGRVMGSEQFF.

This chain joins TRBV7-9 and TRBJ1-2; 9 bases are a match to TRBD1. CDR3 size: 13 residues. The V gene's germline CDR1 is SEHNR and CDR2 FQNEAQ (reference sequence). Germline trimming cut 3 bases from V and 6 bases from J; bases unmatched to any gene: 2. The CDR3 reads CASSLGQGNGYTF. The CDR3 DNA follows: TGTGCCAGCAGCTTGGGACAGGGAAATGGCTACACCTTC.

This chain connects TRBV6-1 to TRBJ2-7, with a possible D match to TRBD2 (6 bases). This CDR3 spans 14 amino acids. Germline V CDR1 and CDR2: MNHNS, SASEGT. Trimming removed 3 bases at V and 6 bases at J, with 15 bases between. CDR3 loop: CASSDGGLLAEQYF. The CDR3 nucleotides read TGTGCCAGCAGTGATGGGGGACTGCTCGCCGAGCAGTACTTC.

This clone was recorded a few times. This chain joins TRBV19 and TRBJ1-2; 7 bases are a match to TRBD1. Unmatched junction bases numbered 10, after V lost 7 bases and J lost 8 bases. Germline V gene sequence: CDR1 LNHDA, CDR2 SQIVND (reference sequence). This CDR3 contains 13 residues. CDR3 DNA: TGTGCCAGTACCGACAGGGACCTGCGAGGCTACACCTTC. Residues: CASTDRDLRGYTF.

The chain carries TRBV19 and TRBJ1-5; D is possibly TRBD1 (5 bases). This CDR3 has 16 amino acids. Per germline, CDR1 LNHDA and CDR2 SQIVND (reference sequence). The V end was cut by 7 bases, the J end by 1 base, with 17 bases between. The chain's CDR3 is CASTLPGAGSNQPQHF. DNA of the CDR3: TGTGCCAGTACCCTACCTGGGGCAGGAAGCAATCAGCCCCAGCATTTT.

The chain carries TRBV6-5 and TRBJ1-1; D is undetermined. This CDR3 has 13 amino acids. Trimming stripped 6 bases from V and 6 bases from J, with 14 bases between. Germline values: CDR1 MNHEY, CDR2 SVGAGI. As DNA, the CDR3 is TGTGCCAGCAGGAACAAAAGGGAGGCTGAAGCTTTCTTT. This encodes CASRNKREAEAFF.

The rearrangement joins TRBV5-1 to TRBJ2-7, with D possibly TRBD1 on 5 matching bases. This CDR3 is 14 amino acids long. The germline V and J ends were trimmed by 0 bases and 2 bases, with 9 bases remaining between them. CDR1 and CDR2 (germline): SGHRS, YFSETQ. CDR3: CASSLGTIPYEQYF. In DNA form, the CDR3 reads TGCGCCAGCAGCTTGGGGACAATTCCCTACGAGCAGTACTTC.

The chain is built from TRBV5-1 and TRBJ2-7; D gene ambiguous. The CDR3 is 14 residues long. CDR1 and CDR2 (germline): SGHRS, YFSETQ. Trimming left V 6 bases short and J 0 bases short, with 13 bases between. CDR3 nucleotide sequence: TGCGCCAGCACTTCGAGCAACCCCTCCTACGAGCAGTACTTC. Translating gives CASTSSNPSYEQYF.

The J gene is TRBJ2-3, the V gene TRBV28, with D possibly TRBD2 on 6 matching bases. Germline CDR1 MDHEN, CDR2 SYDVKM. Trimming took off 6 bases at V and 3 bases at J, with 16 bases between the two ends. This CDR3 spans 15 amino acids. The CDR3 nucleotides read TGTGCCAGCAGCCGCCGCGGGGCCAGGACAGATACGCAGTATTTT. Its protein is CASSRRGARTDTQYF.

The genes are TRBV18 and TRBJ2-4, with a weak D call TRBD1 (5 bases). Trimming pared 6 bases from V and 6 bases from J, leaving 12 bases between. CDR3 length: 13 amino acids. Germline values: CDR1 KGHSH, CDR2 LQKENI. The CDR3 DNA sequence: TGTGCCAGCTCGTCGACAGAACCAAACATTCAGTACTTC. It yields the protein CASSSTEPNIQYF.

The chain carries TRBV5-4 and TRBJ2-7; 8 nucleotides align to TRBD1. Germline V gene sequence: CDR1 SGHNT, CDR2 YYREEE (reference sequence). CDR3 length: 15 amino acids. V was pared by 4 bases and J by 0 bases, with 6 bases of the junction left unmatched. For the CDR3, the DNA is TGTGCCAGCAGCCCCGGGACAGGCTCCTCCTACGAGCAGTACTTC. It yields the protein CASSPGTGSSYEQYF. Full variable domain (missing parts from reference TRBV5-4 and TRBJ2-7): ETGVTQSPTHLIKTRGQQVTLRCSSQSGHNTVSWYQQALGQGPQFIFQYYREEENGRGNFPPRFSGLQFPNYSSELNVNALELDDSALYLCASSPGTGSSYEQYFGPGTRLTVT.

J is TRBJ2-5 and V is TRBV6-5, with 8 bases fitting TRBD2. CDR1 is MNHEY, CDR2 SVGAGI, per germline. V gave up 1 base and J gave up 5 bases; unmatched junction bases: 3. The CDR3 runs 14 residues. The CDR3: CASSYYSGMETQYF. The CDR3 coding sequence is TGTGCCAGCAGTTACTATAGCGGGATGGAGACCCAGTACTTC.